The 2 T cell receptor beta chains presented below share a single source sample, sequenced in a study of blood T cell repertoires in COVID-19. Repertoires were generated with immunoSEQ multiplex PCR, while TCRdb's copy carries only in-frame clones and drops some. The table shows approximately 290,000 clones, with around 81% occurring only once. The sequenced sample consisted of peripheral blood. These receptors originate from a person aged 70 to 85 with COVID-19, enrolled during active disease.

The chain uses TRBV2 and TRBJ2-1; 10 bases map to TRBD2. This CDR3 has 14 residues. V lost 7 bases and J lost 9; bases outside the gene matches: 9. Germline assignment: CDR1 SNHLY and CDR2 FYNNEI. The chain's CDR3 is CASTRAGGVVEQFF. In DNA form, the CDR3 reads TGTGCCAGCACTCGAGCGGGGGGGGTGGTTGAGCAGTTCTTC.

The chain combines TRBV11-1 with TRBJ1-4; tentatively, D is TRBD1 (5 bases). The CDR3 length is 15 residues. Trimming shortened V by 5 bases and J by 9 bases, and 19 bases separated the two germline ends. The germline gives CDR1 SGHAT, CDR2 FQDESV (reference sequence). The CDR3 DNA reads TGTGCCAGCAGCACGTCTCCGGGGGACCAAAAAAAACTGTTTTTT. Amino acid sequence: CASSTSPGDQKKLFF.